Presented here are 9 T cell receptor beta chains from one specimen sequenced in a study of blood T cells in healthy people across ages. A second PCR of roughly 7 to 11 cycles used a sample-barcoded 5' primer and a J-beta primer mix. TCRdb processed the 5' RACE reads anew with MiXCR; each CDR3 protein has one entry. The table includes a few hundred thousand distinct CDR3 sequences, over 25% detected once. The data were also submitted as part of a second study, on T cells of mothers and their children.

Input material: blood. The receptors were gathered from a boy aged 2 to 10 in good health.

CDR3 nucleotides: TGCAGTGCCCTGACAGGGATGAATGAGCAGTTCTTC. It specifies CSALTGMNEQFF. The chain couples TRBV20-1 to TRBJ2-7; TRBD1 aligns across 7 bases. The J call may not be correct, given that the DNA end is closer to TRBJ2-1. This CDR3 has 12 residues. CDR1 DFQATT and CDR2 SNEGSKA come from the germline V gene (reference sequence).

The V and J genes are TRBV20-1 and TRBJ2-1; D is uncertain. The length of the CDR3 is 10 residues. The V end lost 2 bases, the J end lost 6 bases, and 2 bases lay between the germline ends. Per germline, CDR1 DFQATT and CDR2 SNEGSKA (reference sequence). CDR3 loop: CSARLNEQFF. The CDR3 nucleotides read TGCAGTGCTAGACTCAATGAGCAGTTCTTC.

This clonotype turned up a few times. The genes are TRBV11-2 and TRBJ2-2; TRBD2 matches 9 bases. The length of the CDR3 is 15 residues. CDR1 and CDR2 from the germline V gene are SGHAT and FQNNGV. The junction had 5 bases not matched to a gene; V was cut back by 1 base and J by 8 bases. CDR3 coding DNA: TGTGCCAGCAGCTTAGTACTAGCGGGCTCGGGGGAGCTGTTTTTT. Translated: CASSLVLAGSGELFF.

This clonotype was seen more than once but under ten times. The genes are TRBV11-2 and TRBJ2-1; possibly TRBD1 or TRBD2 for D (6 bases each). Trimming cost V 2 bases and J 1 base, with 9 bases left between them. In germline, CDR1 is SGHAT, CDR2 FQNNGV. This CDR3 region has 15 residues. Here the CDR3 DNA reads TGTGCCAGCAGCTTAAGGAGGGGGTCCTACAATGAGCAGTTCTTC. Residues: CASSLRRGSYNEQFF.

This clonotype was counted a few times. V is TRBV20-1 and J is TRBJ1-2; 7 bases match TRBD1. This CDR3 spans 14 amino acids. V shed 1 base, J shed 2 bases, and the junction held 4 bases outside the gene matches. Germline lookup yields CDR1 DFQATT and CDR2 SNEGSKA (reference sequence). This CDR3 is CSARGQGGNYGYTF. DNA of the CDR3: TGCAGTGCTAGAGGACAGGGCGGAAACTATGGCTACACCTTC.

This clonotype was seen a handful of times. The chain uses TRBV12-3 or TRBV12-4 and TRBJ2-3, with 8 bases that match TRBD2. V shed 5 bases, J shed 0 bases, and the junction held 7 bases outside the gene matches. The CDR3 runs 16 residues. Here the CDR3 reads CASSPYSGGSTDTQYF. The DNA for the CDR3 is TGTGCCAGCAGTCCCTACTCGGGGGGGAGCACAGATACGCAGTATTTT.

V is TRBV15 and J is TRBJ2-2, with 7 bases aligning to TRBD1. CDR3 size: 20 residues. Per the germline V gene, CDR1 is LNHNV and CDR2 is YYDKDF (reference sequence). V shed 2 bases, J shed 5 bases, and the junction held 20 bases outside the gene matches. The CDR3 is CATSRPRGLGGEVRTGELFF. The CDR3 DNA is TGTGCCACCAGCAGACCCCGGGGATTAGGGGGCGAAGTTCGGACCGGGGAGCTGTTTTTT.

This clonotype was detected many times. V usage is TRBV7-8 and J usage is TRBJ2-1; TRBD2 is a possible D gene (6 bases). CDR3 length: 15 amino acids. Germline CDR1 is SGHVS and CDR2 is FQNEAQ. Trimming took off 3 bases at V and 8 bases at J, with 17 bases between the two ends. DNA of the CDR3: TGTGCCAGCAGCTTGTGGCTAGCTGGGGGGTATGAGCAGTTCTTC. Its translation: CASSLWLAGGYEQFF.

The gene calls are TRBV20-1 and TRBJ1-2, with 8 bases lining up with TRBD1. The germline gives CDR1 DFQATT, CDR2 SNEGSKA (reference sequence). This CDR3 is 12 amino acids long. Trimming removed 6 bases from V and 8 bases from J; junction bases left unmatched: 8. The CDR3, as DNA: TGCAGTGCCGCAGACAGGGGAGACGGCTACACCTTC. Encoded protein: CSAADRGDGYTF.